This T cell receptor (beta chain) was obtained from a study of human T cells and chemical hapten exposure. Findings and limits, study-wide: Significantly greater numbers of large CDR3 similarity clusters came from expanded TCRs than from controls.

TCRdb re-analysed the RACE reads in MiXCR, keeping a single row per CDR3 protein. The table lists about 120,000 distinct CDR3 sequences, approximately 12% of them singletons. The V end was cut by 4 bases, the J end by 7 bases, with 15 bases between. From germline, CDR1 is KGHDR and CDR2 SFDVKD. This CDR3 has 15 amino acids. Time point given: pre-sensitization, week 0. Documented treatment: therapeutic diphenylcyclopropenone sensitization with weekly scalp DPC. With regard to this clonotype: Antigen specificity is unknown.

The V call is TRBV24-1, the J call TRBJ1-4; D remains ambiguous. This sequence originates from a woman under 30 with alopecia areata. Some clones in this sample may be carry-over from other donors' samples. Here the sequenced sample was whole blood, taken in connection with sensitization to the hapten diphenylcyclopropenone (DPC). DNA for the CDR3: TGTGCCACCAGTGACCCTACGTTATGGGGTGAAAAACTGTTTTTT. Encoded protein: CATSDPTLWGEKLFF.